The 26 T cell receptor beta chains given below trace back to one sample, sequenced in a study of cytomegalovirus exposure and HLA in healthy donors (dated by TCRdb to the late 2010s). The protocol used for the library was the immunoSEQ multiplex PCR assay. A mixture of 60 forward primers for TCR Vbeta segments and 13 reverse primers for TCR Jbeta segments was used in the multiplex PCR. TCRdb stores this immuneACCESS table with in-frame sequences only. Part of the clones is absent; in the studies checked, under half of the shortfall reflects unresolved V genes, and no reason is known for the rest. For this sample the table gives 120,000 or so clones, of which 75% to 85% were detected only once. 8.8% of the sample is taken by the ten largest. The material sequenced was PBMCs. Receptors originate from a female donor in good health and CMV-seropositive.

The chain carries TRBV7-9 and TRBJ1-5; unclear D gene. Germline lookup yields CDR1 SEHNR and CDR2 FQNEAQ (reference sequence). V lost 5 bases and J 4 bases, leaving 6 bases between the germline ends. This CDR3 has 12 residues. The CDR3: CASSPLNQPQHF. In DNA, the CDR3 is TGTGCCAGCAGCCCCCTAAATCAGCCCCAGCATTTT.

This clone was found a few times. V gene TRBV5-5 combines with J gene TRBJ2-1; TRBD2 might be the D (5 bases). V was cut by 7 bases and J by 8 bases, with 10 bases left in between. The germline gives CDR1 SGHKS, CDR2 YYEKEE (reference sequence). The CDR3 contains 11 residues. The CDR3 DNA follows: TGTGCCAGCGGCTGGACTGATGAGCAGTTCTTC. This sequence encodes CASGWTDEQFF.

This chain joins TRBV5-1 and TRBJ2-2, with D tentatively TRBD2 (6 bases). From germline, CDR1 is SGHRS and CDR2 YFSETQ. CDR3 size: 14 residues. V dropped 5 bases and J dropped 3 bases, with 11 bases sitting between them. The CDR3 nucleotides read TGCGCCAGCAGGTCCGGGGAGGACACCGGGGAGCTGTTTTTT. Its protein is CASRSGEDTGELFF.

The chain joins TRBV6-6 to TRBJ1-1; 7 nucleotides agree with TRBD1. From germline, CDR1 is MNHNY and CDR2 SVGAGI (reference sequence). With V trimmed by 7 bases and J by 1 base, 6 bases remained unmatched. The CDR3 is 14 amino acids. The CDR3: CASTRQGGNTEAFF. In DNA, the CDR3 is TGTGCCAGCACCCGGCAGGGGGGGAACACTGAAGCTTTCTTT.

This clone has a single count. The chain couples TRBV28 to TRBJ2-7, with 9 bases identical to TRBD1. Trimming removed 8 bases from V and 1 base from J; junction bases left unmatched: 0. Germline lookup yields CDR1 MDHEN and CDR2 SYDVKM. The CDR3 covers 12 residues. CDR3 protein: CASGQGSYEQYF. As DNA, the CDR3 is TGTGCCAGCGGACAGGGGTCCTACGAGCAGTACTTC.

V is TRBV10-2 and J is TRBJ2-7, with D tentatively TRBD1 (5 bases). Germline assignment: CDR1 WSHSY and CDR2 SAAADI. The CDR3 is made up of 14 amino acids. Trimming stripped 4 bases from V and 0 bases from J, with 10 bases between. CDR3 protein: CASSVGRASYEQYF. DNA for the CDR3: TGCGCCAGCAGTGTGGGCAGGGCCTCCTACGAGCAGTACTTC.

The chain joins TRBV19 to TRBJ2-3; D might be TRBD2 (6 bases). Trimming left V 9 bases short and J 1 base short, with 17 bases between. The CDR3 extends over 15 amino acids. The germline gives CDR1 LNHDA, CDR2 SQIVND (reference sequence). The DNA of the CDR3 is TGTGCCAGCAGGAGTGGGGGGAGACGCACAGATACGCAGTATTTT. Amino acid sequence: CASRSGGRRTDTQYF.

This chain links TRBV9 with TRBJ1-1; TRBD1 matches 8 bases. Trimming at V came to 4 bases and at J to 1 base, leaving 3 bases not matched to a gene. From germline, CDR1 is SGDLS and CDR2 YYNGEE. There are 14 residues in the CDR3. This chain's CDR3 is CASSPGTGNTEAFF. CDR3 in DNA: TGTGCCAGCAGCCCAGGGACAGGGAACACTGAAGCTTTCTTT.

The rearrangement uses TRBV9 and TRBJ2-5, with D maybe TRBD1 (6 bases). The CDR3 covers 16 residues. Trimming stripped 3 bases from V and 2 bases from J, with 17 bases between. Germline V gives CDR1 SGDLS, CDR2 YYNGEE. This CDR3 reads CASSEAAVGAQETQYF. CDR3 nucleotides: TGTGCCAGCAGCGAGGCCGCGGTGGGGGCACAAGAGACCCAGTACTTC.

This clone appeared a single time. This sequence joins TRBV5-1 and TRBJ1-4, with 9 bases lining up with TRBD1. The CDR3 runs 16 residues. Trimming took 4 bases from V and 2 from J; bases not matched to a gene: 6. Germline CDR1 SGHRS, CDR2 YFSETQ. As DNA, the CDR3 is TGCGCCAGCAGCGGACAGGGGACCTCCACTAATGAAAAACTGTTTTTT. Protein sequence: CASSGQGTSTNEKLFF.

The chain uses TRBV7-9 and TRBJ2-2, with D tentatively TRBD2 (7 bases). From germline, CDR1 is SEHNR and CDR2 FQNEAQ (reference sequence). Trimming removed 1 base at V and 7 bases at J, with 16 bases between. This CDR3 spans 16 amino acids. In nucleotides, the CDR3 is TGTGCCAGCAGCTTAGGCTCGCGGGGGCCTCTCGGGGAGCTGTTTTTT. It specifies CASSLGSRGPLGELFF.

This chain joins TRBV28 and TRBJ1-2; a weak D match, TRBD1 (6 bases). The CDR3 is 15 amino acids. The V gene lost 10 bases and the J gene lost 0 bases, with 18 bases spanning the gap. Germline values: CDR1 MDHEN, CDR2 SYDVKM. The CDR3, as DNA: TGTGCCACCGAGTTGGTGGCAGGGGCTAACTATGGCTACACCTTC. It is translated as CATELVAGANYGYTF.

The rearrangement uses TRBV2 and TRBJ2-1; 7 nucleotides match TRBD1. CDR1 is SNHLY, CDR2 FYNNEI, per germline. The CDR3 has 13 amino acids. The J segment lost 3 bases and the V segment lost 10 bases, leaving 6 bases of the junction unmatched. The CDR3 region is CATRQGVYNEQFF. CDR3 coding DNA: TGTGCCACGAGACAGGGAGTCTACAATGAGCAGTTCTTC.

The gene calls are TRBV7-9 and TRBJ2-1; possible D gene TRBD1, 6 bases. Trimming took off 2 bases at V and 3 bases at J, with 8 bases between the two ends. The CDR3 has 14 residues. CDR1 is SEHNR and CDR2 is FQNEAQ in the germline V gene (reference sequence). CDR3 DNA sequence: TGTGCCAGCAGCTTAAGGACAGTCTACAATGAGCAGTTCTTC. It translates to CASSLRTVYNEQFF.

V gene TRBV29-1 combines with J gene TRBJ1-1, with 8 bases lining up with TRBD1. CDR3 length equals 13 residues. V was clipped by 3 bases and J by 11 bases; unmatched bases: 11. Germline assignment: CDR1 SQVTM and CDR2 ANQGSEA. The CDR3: CSVEGTGLGMAFF. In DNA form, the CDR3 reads TGCAGCGTTGAGGGGACAGGCCTCGGGATGGCTTTCTTT.

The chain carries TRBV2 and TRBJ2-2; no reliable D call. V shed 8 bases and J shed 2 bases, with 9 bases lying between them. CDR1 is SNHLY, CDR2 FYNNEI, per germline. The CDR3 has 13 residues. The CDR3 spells CASVESNTGELFF. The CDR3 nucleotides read TGTGCCAGCGTCGAGTCCAACACCGGGGAGCTGTTTTTT.

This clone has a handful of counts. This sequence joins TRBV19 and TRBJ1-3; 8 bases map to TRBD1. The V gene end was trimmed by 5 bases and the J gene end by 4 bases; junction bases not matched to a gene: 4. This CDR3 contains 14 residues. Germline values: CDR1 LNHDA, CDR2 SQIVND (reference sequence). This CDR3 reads CASSPGTGGNTIYF. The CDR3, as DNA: TGTGCCAGTAGTCCTGGGACAGGAGGAAACACCATATATTTT.

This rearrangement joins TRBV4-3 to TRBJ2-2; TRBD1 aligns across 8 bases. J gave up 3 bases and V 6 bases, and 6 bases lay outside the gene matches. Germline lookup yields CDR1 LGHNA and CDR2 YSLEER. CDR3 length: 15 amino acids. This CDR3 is CASRIGTGYTGELFF. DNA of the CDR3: TGCGCCAGCAGGATAGGGACAGGTTACACCGGGGAGCTGTTTTTT.

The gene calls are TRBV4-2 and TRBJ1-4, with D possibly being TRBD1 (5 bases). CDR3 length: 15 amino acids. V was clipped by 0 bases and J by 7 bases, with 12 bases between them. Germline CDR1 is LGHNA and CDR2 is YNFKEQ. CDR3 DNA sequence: TGTGCCAGCAGCCAAGAAAGGTACGGGGGTGAAAAACTGTTTTTT. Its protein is CASSQERYGGEKLFF.

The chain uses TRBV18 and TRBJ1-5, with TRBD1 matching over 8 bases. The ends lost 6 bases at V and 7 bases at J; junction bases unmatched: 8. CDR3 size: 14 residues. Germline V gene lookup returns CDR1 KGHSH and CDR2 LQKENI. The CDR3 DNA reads TGTGCCAGCTCGCCCGGGACAGGTGGCCAGCCCCAGCATTTT. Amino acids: CASSPGTGGQPQHF.

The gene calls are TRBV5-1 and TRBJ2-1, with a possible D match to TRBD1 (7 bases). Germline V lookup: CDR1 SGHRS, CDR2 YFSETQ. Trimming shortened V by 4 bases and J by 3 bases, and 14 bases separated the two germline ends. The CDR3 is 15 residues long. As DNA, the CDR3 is TGCGCCAGCAGCCCGGGCGGGACAGTCTACAATGAGCAGTTCTTC. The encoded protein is CASSPGGTVYNEQFF.

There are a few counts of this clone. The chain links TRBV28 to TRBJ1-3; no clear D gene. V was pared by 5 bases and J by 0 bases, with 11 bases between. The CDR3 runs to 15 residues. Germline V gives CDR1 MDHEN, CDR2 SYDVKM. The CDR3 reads CASSASSDSGNTIYF. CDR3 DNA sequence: TGTGCCAGCAGTGCCTCCAGTGACTCTGGAAACACCATATATTTT.

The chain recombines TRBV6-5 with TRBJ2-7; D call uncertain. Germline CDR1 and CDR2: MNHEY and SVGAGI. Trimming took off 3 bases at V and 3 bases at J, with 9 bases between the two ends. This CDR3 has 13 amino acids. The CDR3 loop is CASSYRSRYEQYF. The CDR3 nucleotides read TGTGCCAGCAGTTATAGGAGCCGCTACGAGCAGTACTTC.

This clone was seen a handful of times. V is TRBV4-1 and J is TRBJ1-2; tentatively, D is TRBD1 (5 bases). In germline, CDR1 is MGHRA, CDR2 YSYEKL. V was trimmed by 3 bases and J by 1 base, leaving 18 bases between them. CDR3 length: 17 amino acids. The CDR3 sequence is CASSQSDMGLVNYGYTF. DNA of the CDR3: TGCGCCAGCAGCCAGTCGGACATGGGCCTCGTTAACTATGGCTACACCTTC.

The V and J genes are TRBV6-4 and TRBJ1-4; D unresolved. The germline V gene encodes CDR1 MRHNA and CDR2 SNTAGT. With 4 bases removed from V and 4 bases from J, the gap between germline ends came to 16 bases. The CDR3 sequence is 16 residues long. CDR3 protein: CASSAERRRNNEKLFF. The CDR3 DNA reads TGTGCCAGCAGTGCCGAGAGGAGGAGGAATAATGAAAAACTGTTTTTT.

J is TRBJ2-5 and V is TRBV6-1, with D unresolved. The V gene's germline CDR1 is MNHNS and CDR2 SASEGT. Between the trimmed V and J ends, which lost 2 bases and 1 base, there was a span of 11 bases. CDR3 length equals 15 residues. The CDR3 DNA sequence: TGTGCCAGCAGTGAATCACGCGGCTTCCAAGAGACCCAGTACTTC. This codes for CASSESRGFQETQYF.